Sequencing of this T cell receptor beta chain was carried out in a study of control samples from healthy donors and cancer patients. Profiled with immunoSEQ multiplex PCR; TCRdb holds only in-frame clones, not every one. The sample gives tens of thousands of clones, over 85% of which show up once; around 1.3% is in the top ten. V was pared by 11 bases and J by 10 bases, with 11 bases of the junction left unmatched. CDR1 is MDHEN and CDR2 is SYDVKM in the germline V gene. This CDR3 comprises 13 residues. Material: PBMCs. The rearrangement joins TRBV28 to TRBJ1-6, with 7 bases identical to TRBD1. The source is a woman aged 40 to 50 with lung cancer. CDR3 nucleotides: TGTGCCGCGGTGACAGGGAGTGAGTCACCCCTCCACTTT. Translating gives CAAVTGSESPLHF.